The source of this TCR beta chain is a study of T cell responses to AZD1222 COVID-19 vaccine. Some clones are missing from TCRdb's copy, which holds only in-frame ones; the method was immunoSEQ multiplex PCR. The profile shows around 160,000 clones, more than 85% of them singletons. V lost 6 bases, J lost 2 bases, and 9 bases stayed unmatched. This CDR3 region has 15 residues. CDR1 and CDR2 (germline): LNHDA, SQIVND (reference sequence). This specimen consisted of peripheral blood, obtained on day 0 of AZD1222 vaccination. The origin of this receptor is an adult in good health. The gene calls are TRBV19 and TRBJ2-7, with 8 bases that match TRBD1. The CDR3, as DNA: TGTGCCAGTAGCCTAGAGGGACAGGAAACCTACGAGCAGTACTTC. Its translation: CASSLEGQETYEQYF.